A selection of T cell receptor beta chains follows, all from one sample in a study of blood T cell repertoires in COVID-19. Method: immunoSEQ multiplex PCR; TCRdb's copy keeps in-frame clones and lacks some. The table lists 250,000 to 400,000 clones, about 87% of them singletons. What was sequenced was peripheral blood. These TCRs come from a woman aged 25 to 39 with COVID-19, enrolled during active disease. CDR3s include the opening cysteine and the closing phenylalanine or tryptophan. A D gene is named only where the DNA matches it firmly. Size is stated for part of the rows, as once, few or many counts, or as a class when the clone is expanded.

j_call | clone_size | d_call | v_call | cdr3_nt | cdr3_aa
TRBJ2-1 | - | TRBD2 | TRBV2 | TGTGCCAGCAGCCTTAGCGGGGGGGCCTCCTACAATGAGCAGTTCTTC | CASSLSGGASYNEQFF
TRBJ1-5 | once | TRBD1 | TRBV5-1 | TGCGCCAGTAGGACCGGGACAGGGTTTAATCAGCCCCAGCATTTT | CASRTGTGFNQPQHF
TRBJ2-3 | - | - | TRBV5-6 | TGTGCCAGCAGTTCATTGGACAGATTTAGCACAGATACGCAGTATTTT | CASSSLDRFSTDTQYF
TRBJ1-4 | few | TRBD1 | TRBV7-9 | TGTGCCAGCAGTTTCACAGGGGCCCTTAATGAAAAACTGTTTTTT | CASSFTGALNEKLFF
TRBJ1-1 | - | - | TRBV2 | TGTGCCAGCAGTTTTCAGGGGCCCATCTCTGAAGCTTTCTTT | CASSFQGPISEAFF
TRBJ1-1 | - | TRBD1 | TRBV19 | TGTGCCAGCAAGACAGGGGTCGGGGGCACTGAAGCTTTCTTT | CASKTGVGGTEAFF
TRBJ2-5 | - | - | TRBV6-2/TRBV6-3 | TGTGCCAGCAGCGGAGGGGAGGAGACCCAGTACTTC | CASSGGEETQYF
TRBJ1-3 | - | - | TRBV3-1/TRBV3-2 | TGTGCCAGCAGCCAAGTCTACTCCGTGGAGACTGGAAACACCATATATTTT | CASSQVYSVETGNTIYF
TRBJ2-1 | - | - | TRBV14 | TGTGCCAGCAGCCTACAGGGTGGTCGAACCAATGAGCAGTTCTTC | CASSLQGGRTNEQFF
TRBJ2-1 | - | TRBD1 | TRBV19 | TGTGCCAGTAGTACCCCGGGACAGGGGAGTAATGAGCAGTTCTTC | CASSTPGQGSNEQFF
TRBJ1-2 | - | - | TRBV21-1 | TGTGCCAGCAGCACCCCACAGGGTAACTATGGCTACACCTTC | CASSTPQGNYGYTF
TRBJ1-2 | many | - | TRBV20-1 | TGCAGTGCAAAGACTTCCGGGTTCTACACCTTC | CSAKTSGFYTF
TRBJ1-6 | - | - | TRBV30 | TGTGCCTGGACCCCCGGATCGGGCTCCGGGAATAATTCACCCCTCCACTTT | CAWTPGSGSGNNSPLHF
TRBJ1-1 | few | TRBD1 | TRBV19 | TGTGCCAGTAGTCCTCGGACAGGGGGTTTGTGGAACACTGAAGCTTTCTTT | CASSPRTGGLWNTEAFF
TRBJ1-2 | few | - | TRBV7-9 | TGTGCCAGCAGCTTAGCGACGACAGATGGCTACACCTTC | CASSLATTDGYTF
TRBJ2-1 | - | - | TRBV7-9 | TGTGCCAGCAGCTTGAGCGTCTTCAATGAGCAGTTCTTC | CASSLSVFNEQFF